Sequencing of this T cell receptor beta chain was carried out in a study of T cell repertoires in cytomegalovirus infection. Study at large: A matching HLA type, together with CMV infection, was signaled by public TCR beta signatures. The study's findings and limits: CMV carriers having the relevant HLA were flagged by cumulative public TCR beta family frequency.

TCRdb re-derived calls from the reads in MiXCR, one entry per CDR3 protein. The sample consists of 200,000 to 300,000 distinct CDR3 sequences, more than 9% of them appearing once. In regard to this clonotype: Its specificity is not known.

This CDR3 region has 11 residues. The germline gives CDR1 SQVTM, CDR2 ANQGSEA. The V gene lost 8 bases and the J gene lost 2 bases, with 9 bases spanning the gap. The chain links TRBV29-1 to TRBJ2-5; D remains unclear. The source material was PBMCs. The TCR comes from a human donor in good health (CMV status not recorded). Some clones in this sample may be carry-over from other donors' samples. CDR3 residues: CSPAEQETQYF. In DNA, the CDR3 is TGCAGCCCCGCGGAGCAAGAGACCCAGTACTTC.